These 9 T cell receptor beta chains were sequenced from one sample in a study of response to subunit inactivated influenza vaccine. TCRdb re-derived calls from the RT-PCR reads in MiXCR, one entry per CDR3 protein. The sample lists around 570,000 distinct CDR3 sequences; roughly 12% were seen once. These data also featured in a second study, about T cells expressing NK-cell markers. In that study: UMIs accompanied the 5'RACE template switching by which TCR beta cDNA was made.

The material was PBMCs from blood, obtained on the day of vaccination. The receptors shown here come from a man aged 50 to 60 who received an inactivated influenza vaccine.

This clonotype was seen more than once but under ten times. The chain uses TRBV27 and TRBJ2-7; maybe TRBD1 (6 bases). V was pared by 3 bases and J by 3 bases, with 12 bases between. The CDR3 has 14 amino acids. Germline CDR1 MNHEY, CDR2 SMNVEV (reference sequence). CDR3 sequence: CASSFNRDLYEQYF. CDR3 sequence (DNA): TGTGCCAGCAGTTTTAACAGGGACCTCTACGAGCAGTACTTC.

The chain recombines TRBV12-3 or TRBV12-4 with TRBJ2-5; TRBD1 matches 10 bases. V lost 5 bases, J lost 3 bases, and 3 bases stayed unmatched. CDR3 length equals 14 residues. The CDR3 coding sequence is TGTGCCAGCAGTAGAGGACAGGGGGAAGAGACCCAGTACTTC. As protein: CASSRGQGEETQYF.

This clonotype was observed a few times. The V and J genes are TRBV29-1 and TRBJ2-3; a weak D match, TRBD1 (6 bases). Deletions cut 1 base from V and 9 bases from J, with 17 bases between. The CDR3 loop spans 14 amino acids. The germline CDR1 and CDR2 sequences are SQVTM and ANQGSEA. The CDR3 DNA reads as TGCAGCGTTGAAGCCTATCAGGGGTCGGGCACGCAGTATTTT. Translation: CSVEAYQGSGTQYF.

This clonotype was detected ten times or more. The chain joins TRBV6-5 to TRBJ2-1; TRBD2 is a possible D gene (6 bases). The germline gives CDR1 MNHEY, CDR2 SVGAGI. The V end lost 2 bases, the J end lost 7 bases, and 15 bases lay between the germline ends. This CDR3 is built from 15 residues. The CDR3 nucleotides read TGTGCCAGCAGTTACCTCGGGACTGGAAGAAATGAGCAGTTCTTC. Encoded protein: CASSYLGTGRNEQFF.

This clonotype turned up a few times. This chain joins TRBV27 and TRBJ2-1; 15 bases map to TRBD2. The CDR3 runs to 18 residues. Looked up from germline, CDR1 is MNHEY and CDR2 is SMNVEV (reference sequence). V trimming: 6 bases; J trimming: 6 bases; junction bases outside the gene matches: 12. The CDR3 DNA reads as TGTGCCAGCAGACGGACTAGCGGGAGGGGTTTTGTGGGCAATGAGCAGTTCTTC. Amino acids: CASRRTSGRGFVGNEQFF.

This chain joins TRBV10-3 and TRBJ2-3; 8 nucleotides line up with TRBD2. V shed 2 bases, J shed 5 bases, and the junction held 6 bases outside the gene matches. The CDR3 length is 15 residues. Germline V gene lookup returns CDR1 ENHRY and CDR2 SYGVKD. The CDR3 DNA reads TGTGCCATCAGTGAGGAGGCGGGAGGCGTAGATACGCAGTATTTT. Its protein product is CAISEEAGGVDTQYF.

This clonotype occurred many times. The V and J genes are TRBV20-1 and TRBJ2-3; 11 positions agree with TRBD2. Trimming removed 6 bases from V and 0 bases from J; junction bases left unmatched: 5. The CDR3 contains 15 residues. Germline CDR1 reads DFQATT; CDR2 reads SNEGSKA (reference sequence). As DNA, the CDR3 is TGCAGTGCGACGGGACTAGCGGCGAGCACAGATACGCAGTATTTT. As protein: CSATGLAASTDTQYF.

This rearrangement joins TRBV5-1 to TRBJ2-7, with TRBD1 matching over 8 bases. CDR3 length equals 15 residues. The trim removed 4 bases at V and 2 bases at J, leaving 8 bases unmatched. Germline-derived CDR1 and CDR2 are SGHRS and YFSETQ. The CDR3 loop is CASSTGQGGTYEQYF. CDR3 sequence (DNA): TGCGCCAGCAGCACTGGACAGGGCGGGACCTACGAGCAGTACTTC.

The chain employs TRBV20-1 and TRBJ1-4; unclear D gene. Germline-derived CDR1 and CDR2 are DFQATT and SNEGSKA (reference sequence). The V and J ends lost 0 bases and 4 bases respectively, with 12 bases between them. This CDR3 region has 15 residues. This chain's CDR3 is CSARDFSVLNEKLFF. CDR3 DNA: TGCAGTGCTAGAGATTTCTCTGTACTTAATGAAAAACTGTTTTTT.